The 29 T cell receptor beta chains presented below share a single source sample, sequenced in a study of T cell responses to AZD1222 COVID-19 vaccine. Repertoires were generated with immunoSEQ multiplex PCR, while TCRdb's copy carries only in-frame clones and drops some. The sample gives more than 70,000 clones, 87% of which show up once; more than 1.3% is in the top ten. The starting material was peripheral blood, obtained on day 0 of AZD1222 vaccination. All receptors come from an adult in good health.

The CDR3 DNA reads as TGTGCCAGCAGTTCTTCCGGGGGCACCATATATTTT. This sequence encodes CASSSSGGTIYF. The chain has TRBV28 and TRBJ1-3, with D possibly TRBD1 on 5 matching bases. Germline V lookup: CDR1 MDHEN, CDR2 SYDVKM. V lost 4 bases, J lost 9 bases, and 10 bases lay in between. The CDR3 runs 12 residues.

The CDR3 sequence: CASSLSTSYQPQHF. DNA for the CDR3: TGTGCCAGCAGTTTATCGACGTCTTATCAGCCCCAGCATTTT. The rearrangement joins TRBV27 to TRBJ1-5; D is ambiguous. This CDR3 is built from 14 residues. Germline V gene data show CDR1 as MNHEY and CDR2 as SMNVEV (reference sequence). Between the trimmed V and J ends, which lost 0 bases and 5 bases, there was a span of 8 bases.

The J gene is TRBJ1-1, the V gene TRBV30, with a weak D call TRBD1 (5 bases). The CDR3 has 14 amino acids. V gave up 4 bases and J gave up 4 bases, with 16 bases separating them. Germline-derived CDR1 and CDR2 are GTSNPN and SVGIG (reference sequence). CDR3 sequence (DNA): TGTGCCTGGACCAACTGGGGGGGTGGCACTGAAGCTTTCTTT. This gives the protein CAWTNWGGGTEAFF. Based on the CDR3 plus reference TRBV30 and TRBJ1-1, the full variable domain is SQTIHQWPATLVQPVGSPLSLECTVEGTSNPNLYWYRQAAGRGLQLLFYSVGIGQISSEVPQNLSASRPQDRQFILSSKKLLLSDSGFYLCAWTNWGGGTEAFFGQGTRLTVV.

Comments on this clone: The junction differs from germline at one of its ends, possibly a read error. The V gene is TRBV7-7, the J gene TRBJ2-2; D is uncertain. Germline CDR1 is SSHAT and CDR2 is FNYEAQ (reference sequence). The CDR3 consists of 13 residues. The chain's CDR3 is CASSFYSRGELFF. For the CDR3, the DNA is TGTGCTAGCAGCTTCTATTCCCGCGGGGAGCTGTTTTTT.

The chain joins TRBV4-3 to TRBJ2-7; D possibly corresponds to TRBD1 (6 bases). Trimming removed 0 bases at V and 5 bases at J, with 14 bases between. Germline CDR1 reads LGHNA; CDR2 reads YSLEER. This CDR3 has 15 amino acids. The DNA for the CDR3 is TGCGCCAGCAGCCAAGATTACGGGACACCCGACGAGCAGTACTTC. This codes for CASSQDYGTPDEQYF.

The rearrangement joins TRBV4-3 to TRBJ1-1; D ambiguous. This CDR3 is built from 15 residues. The germline gives CDR1 LGHNA, CDR2 YSLEER. Trimming took off 0 bases at V and 0 bases at J, with 8 bases between the two ends. This CDR3 reads CASSQDRIMNTEAFF. The DNA of the CDR3 is TGCGCCAGCAGCCAAGACAGGATAATGAACACTGAAGCTTTCTTT.

CDR3 amino acids: CASFRSGELFF. For the CDR3, the DNA is TGTGCCTCATTCCGGTCCGGGGAGCTGTTTTTT. V usage is TRBV19 and J usage is TRBJ2-2; D ambiguous. Between the trimmed V and J ends, which lost 11 bases and 6 bases, there was a span of 10 bases. The CDR3 is made up of 11 amino acids. Germline loops: CDR1 LNHDA, CDR2 SQIVND (reference sequence). Combining the CDR3 with reference TRBV19 and TRBJ2-2 gives the whole variable domain DGGITQSPKYLFRKEGQNVTLSCEQNLNHDAMYWYRQDPGQGLRLIYYSQIVNDFQKGDIAEGYSVSREKKESFPLTVTSAQKNPTAFYLCASFRSGELFFGEGSRLTVL.

The CDR3 here is CASSSRQGEQFF. CDR3 in DNA: TGTGCCAGCTCATCCCGACAGGGCGAGCAGTTCTTC. The rearrangement links TRBV18 to TRBJ2-1; the match to TRBD1 covers 7 bases. The V and J ends lost 5 bases and 10 bases, in that order; junction bases with no gene match: 5. Germline-derived CDR1 and CDR2 are KGHSH and LQKENI. The CDR3 has 12 amino acids. Complete variable domain (other parts from reference TRBV18 and TRBJ2-1): NAGVMQNPRHLVRRRGQEARLRCSPMKGHSHVYWYRQLPEEGLKFMVYLQKENIIDESGMPKERFSAEFPKEGPSILRIQQVVRGDSAAYFCASSSRQGEQFFGPGTRLTVL.

V usage is TRBV29-1 and J usage is TRBJ2-1; TRBD2 matches 8 bases. V shed 4 bases and J 4 bases; nucleotides not matched to a gene: 6. CDR1 is SQVTM, CDR2 ANQGSEA, per germline. The length of the CDR3 is 14 residues. CDR3 amino acids: CSVAKAGAYNEQFF. For the CDR3, the DNA is TGCAGCGTTGCGAAAGCGGGAGCGTACAATGAGCAGTTCTTC.

This CDR3 is CASSIGWAAAFF. The CDR3 DNA is TGTGCCAGTAGTATAGGGTGGGCTGCGGCTTTCTTT. The chain uses TRBV19 and TRBJ1-1; D not resolved. V was clipped by 1 base and J by 11 bases, with 11 bases between them. This CDR3 comprises 12 residues. Looked up from germline, CDR1 is LNHDA and CDR2 is SQIVND (reference sequence).

This clone has only a few counts. The V call is TRBV7-9, the J call TRBJ1-3; D possibly corresponds to TRBD1 (6 bases). V lost 5 bases to trimming and J lost 4 bases, with 12 bases between them. CDR3 length: 14 amino acids. Germline CDR1 is SEHNR and CDR2 is FQNEAQ (reference sequence). The CDR3 bases are TGTGCCAGCAGCAGAGGGGGGAAGGGAAACACCATATATTTT. Amino acid sequence: CASSRGGKGNTIYF.

This chain uses TRBV3-1 (or the pseudogene TRBV3-2) with TRBJ1-2; 7 nucleotides agree with TRBD1. J lost 8 bases, V lost 8 bases, and 11 bases had no gene match. The CDR3 length is 13 residues. Per germline, CDR1 LGHDT and CDR2 YNNKEL (reference sequence). Here the CDR3 reads CASHPAGGEGYTF. In nucleotides, the CDR3 is TGTGCCAGCCACCCAGCAGGGGGAGAAGGCTACACCTTC.

The chain combines TRBV18 with TRBJ2-1; TRBD2 is a possible D gene (7 bases). The CDR3 spans 16 residues. The V end lost 6 bases, the J end lost 0 bases, and 15 bases lay between the germline ends. Per the germline V gene, CDR1 is KGHSH and CDR2 is LQKENI. In DNA form, the CDR3 reads TGTGCCAGCTCTACCAGGGAGGGGGGCTCCTACAATGAGCAGTTCTTC. This codes for CASSTREGGSYNEQFF.

V is TRBV7-8 and J is TRBJ2-1; D might be TRBD1 (5 bases). The CDR3 is made up of 16 amino acids. Deletions cut 2 bases from V and 7 bases from J, with 18 bases between. Germline loops: CDR1 SGHVS, CDR2 FQNEAQ. CDR3 in amino acids: CASSLRFQGMTNEQFF. In nucleotides, the CDR3 is TGTGCCAGCAGCTTAAGGTTCCAGGGAATGACTAATGAGCAGTTCTTC.

The V gene is TRBV14, the J gene TRBJ1-2; TRBD1 is a possible D gene (5 bases). Germline CDR1 SGHDN, CDR2 FVKESK. V lost 0 bases and J 7 bases, leaving 9 bases between the germline ends. The CDR3 covers 13 residues. CDR3 nucleotides: TGTGCCAGCAGCCAAGACAGGGCGAGTGGCTACACCTTC. This codes for CASSQDRASGYTF.

The chain has TRBV5-1 and TRBJ2-7; 8 bases align to TRBD1. The CDR3 is made up of 14 amino acids. Germline loops: CDR1 SGHRS, CDR2 YFSETQ. V trimming: 7 bases; J trimming: 3 bases; junction bases outside the gene matches: 9. The CDR3 region is CASAPGQVFYEQYF. The CDR3 region has the DNA TGCGCCAGCGCGCCGGGACAGGTTTTCTACGAGCAGTACTTC. The full variable domain, completed using reference TRBV5-1 and TRBJ2-7, is KAGVTQTPRYLIKTRGQQVTLSCSPISGHRSVSWYQQTPGQGLQFLFEYFSETQRNKGNFPGRFSGRQFSNSRSEMNVSTLELGDSALYLCASAPGQVFYEQYFGPGTRLTVT.

The V call is TRBV6-5, the J call TRBJ2-2, with a weak D call TRBD1 (5 bases). This CDR3 is built from 13 residues. The V end was cut by 9 bases, the J end by 7 bases, with 15 bases between. Germline-derived CDR1 and CDR2 are MNHEY and SVGAGI. The CDR3 spells CASRRQLDGELFF. CDR3 DNA: TGTGCCAGTAGACGACAGTTGGACGGGGAGCTGTTTTTT.

The chain links TRBV29-1 to TRBJ2-7, with 7 bases aligning to TRBD1. The CDR3 totals 15 residues. J gave up 4 bases and V 4 bases, and 13 bases lay outside the gene matches. In germline, CDR1 is SQVTM, CDR2 ANQGSEA. The DNA for the CDR3 is TGCAGCGTTGTGCCATCGGTAGGGGGCGGGTACGAGCAGTACTTC. This gives the protein CSVVPSVGGGYEQYF.

The chain uses TRBV2 and TRBJ2-7; weak D call: TRBD2 (6 bases). Germline loops: CDR1 SNHLY, CDR2 FYNNEI. Trimming took 6 bases from V and 2 from J, leaving 14 bases between them. CDR3 length: 14 residues. The CDR3 loop is CASRGAGAPYEQYF. DNA for the CDR3: TGTGCCAGCAGAGGAGCGGGTGCCCCCTACGAGCAGTACTTC.

The chain recombines TRBV3-1 (or the pseudogene TRBV3-2) with TRBJ2-4; D may match TRBD1 or TRBD2 (5 bases each). The CDR3 length is 13 residues. Germline V gene lookup returns CDR1 LGHDT and CDR2 YNNKEL (reference sequence). V shed 4 bases and J shed 6 bases, with 10 bases lying between them. DNA for the CDR3: TGTGCCAGCAGCCGTCCCGGGGCAAACATTCAGTACTTC. It codes for CASSRPGANIQYF.

The chain combines TRBV6-2 or TRBV6-3 with TRBJ1-3; D remains ambiguous. The V end lost 6 bases, the J end lost 0 bases, and 15 bases lay between the germline ends. Germline CDR1 MNHEY, CDR2 SVGEGT. The CDR3 is 16 amino acids. CDR3 nucleotide sequence: TGTGCCAGCAGCAACACCCAGGATTACTCTGGAAACACCATATATTTT. Its protein is CASSNTQDYSGNTIYF.

The table lists this clone with a count of one. The V and J genes are TRBV7-9 and TRBJ2-2, with 10 bases aligning to TRBD2. The CDR3 covers 17 residues. Per germline, CDR1 SEHNR and CDR2 FQNEAQ (reference sequence). After removal of 3 bases from V and 4 bases from J, the junction contained 8 bases not matched to a gene. In nucleotides, the CDR3 is TGTGCCAGCAGCTTTGAGCTAGCGGGAGCCCTCACCGGGGAGCTGTTTTTT. Protein sequence: CASSFELAGALTGELFF.

CDR3 sequence reads: CATSGPDRVNSPLHF. The CDR3 DNA reads TGTGCCACCAGCGGACCGGACAGGGTGAATTCACCCCTCCACTTT. The chain is built from TRBV15 and TRBJ1-6, with 8 bases identical to TRBD1. Germline V gene sequence: CDR1 LNHNV, CDR2 YYDKDF (reference sequence). The CDR3 has 15 amino acids. The junction had 7 bases not matched to a gene; V was cut back by 5 bases and J by 7 bases.

This clone turned up a few times. The V and J genes are TRBV14 and TRBJ2-2; 12 bases match TRBD2. The V gene end was trimmed by 6 bases and the J gene end by 7 bases; junction bases not matched to a gene: 3. CDR1 and CDR2 from the germline V gene are SGHDN and FVKESK. This CDR3 region has 14 residues. CDR3 in amino acids: CASRWTSGIGELFF. As DNA, the CDR3 is TGTGCCAGCAGATGGACTAGCGGGATCGGGGAGCTGTTTTTT.

The J gene is TRBJ2-7, the V gene TRBV19; D is unresolved. There are 12 residues in the CDR3. The V and J ends lost 4 bases and 2 bases respectively, with 6 bases between them. CDR1 LNHDA and CDR2 SQIVND come from the germline V gene (reference sequence). The CDR3 DNA reads TGTGCCAGTAGTAAGGTACCCTACGAGCAGTACTTC. Translation gives CASSKVPYEQYF. The variable domain in full, with the rest retrieved from reference TRBV19 and TRBJ2-7, is DGGITQSPKYLFRKEGQNVTLSCEQNLNHDAMYWYRQDPGQGLRLIYYSQIVNDFQKGDIAEGYSVSREKKESFPLTVTSAQKNPTAFYLCASSKVPYEQYFGPGTRLTVT.

V usage is TRBV27 and J usage is TRBJ1-3; 9 nucleotides align to TRBD1. The CDR3 sequence is 16 residues long. Unmatched junction bases numbered 5, after V lost 3 bases and J lost 2 bases. Germline CDR1 MNHEY, CDR2 SMNVEV (reference sequence). DNA for the CDR3: TGTGCCAGCAGTTTGCAGGGACAGGGCGCTGGAAACACCATATATTTT. Translation: CASSLQGQGAGNTIYF.

The V gene is TRBV7-6, the J gene TRBJ2-1, with TRBD2 matching 7 bases. There are 16 residues in the CDR3. Germline V gene data show CDR1 as SGHVS and CDR2 as FNYEAQ. J gave up 2 bases and V 1 base, and 5 bases lay outside the gene matches. The CDR3 sequence: CASSLERLAAYNEQFF. CDR3 coding DNA: TGTGCCAGCAGCTTAGAGCGGCTAGCGGCCTACAATGAGCAGTTCTTC.

The chain links TRBV18 to TRBJ2-5; 13 bases are a match to TRBD2. The CDR3 runs to 16 residues. J was trimmed by 1 base and V by 2 bases; bases with no gene match: 1. Germline CDR1 KGHSH, CDR2 LQKENI. In DNA, the CDR3 is TGTGCCAGCTCACCAAGGACTAGCGGGGGCCAAGAGACCCAGTACTTC. The encoded protein is CASSPRTSGGQETQYF.

This chain joins TRBV2 and TRBJ1-2; TRBD1 matches at 8 bases. The V gene's germline CDR1 is SNHLY and CDR2 FYNNEI. V lost 6 bases, J lost 4 bases, and 7 bases stayed unmatched. This CDR3 has 14 residues. The CDR3 DNA reads as TGTGCCAGCAGATCACAGGGGGAAGGCTATGGCTACACCTTC. Amino acid sequence: CASRSQGEGYGYTF.